This paragraph reports one T cell receptor (beta chain). Its antigen is unidentified. The sample originates from a study of shared clonotypes between healthy human individuals. Study information: Researchers drew samples from a couple of women and a few men aged 18 to 49. Findings of the study overall: Clonotypes not shared had lower generation probabilities than those common to all four donors. Clonotypes that were shared across a handful of donors made up approximately 5.1% of naive CD4 clonotypes.

V lost 5 bases and J lost 8, with 16 bases in between. Per the germline V gene, CDR1 is SGHNT and CDR2 is YENEEA. The CDR3 length is 14 residues. Replicate PCRs run on sorted subsets employed about 220 ng DNA, roughly 30,000 T cell genomes. Repertoires were generated with immunoSEQ multiplex PCR, while TCRdb's copy carries only in-frame clones and drops some. Of around 1.4 million clones in the sample, roughly 98.5% were seen once. This clonotype originated in a man aged 25-40 years in good health. The chain combines TRBV11-3 with TRBJ2-1, with D possibly TRBD2 on 6 matching bases. Sequencing input: naive CD4+ T cells sorted from blood. The subset: CD45RA+ positively selected. The CDR3 protein is CASSDSLATHEQFF. The CDR3 nucleotides read TGTGCCAGCAGCGACTCTCTAGCGACGCATGAGCAGTTCTTC.